A selection of T cell receptor beta chains follows, all from one sample in a study of human T cells and chemical hapten exposure. From the RACE reads, TCRdb called clonotypes with MiXCR, one entry per CDR3 protein. The data hold more than 250,000 distinct CDR3 sequences, with about 8.1% observed a single time. Sequencing was performed on whole blood, taken in connection with sensitization to the hapten diphenylcyclopropenone (DPC). Receptor source: a woman between 40 and 50 years old with alopecia areata. Some clones in this sample may be carry-over from other donors' samples. Each CDR3 is given with its conserved first and last residue.

v_gene,j_gene,CDR3aa
TRBV5-1,TRBJ2-5,CASSLAGWGGQETQYF
TRBV28,TRBJ1-2,CASSPPLGGSGYGYTF
TRBV28,TRBJ2-7,CASSAGANYEQYF
TRBV28,TRBJ1-5,CASSHYSNQPQHF
TRBV21-1,TRBJ2-1,CASSKNPSRGTRSYNEQFF
TRBV27,TRBJ2-3,CASSFLPTGGADTQYF
TRBV28,TRBJ1-1,CASSLSGTNTEAFF
TRBV6-5,TRBJ1-6,CASSYSGQGKASPLHF
TRBV28,TRBJ2-5,CASSLLWTGQETQYF
TRBV28,TRBJ2-1,CATLKGGRSYNEQFF
TRBV28,TRBJ2-1,CASSLVGRRNNEQFF
TRBV28,TRBJ2-7,CASSAPGSTAYEQYF
TRBV5-6,TRBJ1-6,CASTPGSPGSPLHF
TRBV27,TRBJ1-5,CASSTDPNQPQHF
TRBV6-6,TRBJ1-5,CASSTPQGDQPQHF
TRBV12-3/TRBV12-4,TRBJ2-7,CASSRLAGVSYEQYF
TRBV7-2,TRBJ1-6,CASSRRSGTVPSPLHF